One sample yielded the 23 T cell receptor beta chains listed below, sequenced in a study of tumor and adjacent non-tumor tissue in lung cancer. No cell sorting was done before RNA was extracted from the tissue. TCRbeta libraries were built with three rounds of nested PCR, modified from ARM-PCR. TCRdb re-analysed the multiplex PCR reads in MiXCR, keeping a single row per CDR3 protein. The repertoire holds approximately 110,000 distinct CDR3 sequences, with 60% to 80% as singletons. The material sequenced was lung tumor tissue. These receptors were collected from a woman aged 60-70 years with non-small cell lung cancer.

Comments on this clonotype: At one boundary the junction diverges from the germline segment, which might be a read error. V is TRBV24-1 and J is TRBJ2-2, with D perhaps given as TRBD1 or TRBD2 (5 bases each). The germline V gene encodes CDR1 KGHDR and CDR2 SFDVKD. This CDR3 comprises 17 residues. This CDR3 reads CGTSDFRTRDRTRELFF. The CDR3 DNA reads TGTGGCACCAGCGATTTTAGGACACGGGACCGCACCAGGGAGCTGTTTTTT.

In regard to this clonotype: A much larger clone lies a single base off, so this may be a read error. V gene TRBV12-3 or TRBV12-4 combines with J gene TRBJ1-2, with D maybe TRBD1 (6 bases). Trimming removed 8 bases from V and 4 bases from J, with 17 bases in between. CDR3 length: 14 amino acids. The CDR3 nucleotides read TGTGCCAGCCGCGAACAGGGCATAGGCTATGGCTACACCTTC. Encoded protein: CASREQGIGYGYTF.

With respect to this clonotype: At one boundary the junction diverges from the germline segment, which might be a read error. The gene calls are TRBV4-3 and TRBJ1-4, with D hard to call. Per germline, CDR1 LGHNA and CDR2 YSLEER. The length of the CDR3 is 16 residues. In nucleotides, the CDR3 is TGCACCAGCAGCCAAGTGTTTTTTGCAACTAATGAAAAACTGTTTTTC. It translates to CTSSQVFFATNEKLFF.

This clonotype appeared many times. The V gene is TRBV6-5, the J gene TRBJ1-2; D not certain. Between the trimmed V and J ends, which lost 0 bases and 3 bases, there was a span of 8 bases. This CDR3 spans 14 amino acids. Germline CDR1 MNHEY, CDR2 SVGAGI. The CDR3 spells CASSYSFRYYGYTF. The CDR3 coding sequence is TGTGCCAGCAGTTACTCGTTCAGATACTATGGCTACACCTTC.

A remark on this clonotype: The junction departs from the called germline gene at one end, perhaps through a read error. The chain is built from TRBV5-6 and TRBJ2-7; 8 bases map to TRBD1. CDR3 length: 11 amino acids. The germline CDR1 and CDR2 sequences are SGHDT and YYEEEE. The DNA of the CDR3 is TGTACCAGCAGCAACGGACAGGGTGGGCACTTC. Amino acid sequence: CTSSNGQGGHF.

Details on this clonotype: The junction shows a germline mismatch at one end, possibly a read error. V gene TRBV6-6 combines with J gene TRBJ2-1; no reliable D call. The length of the CDR3 is 14 residues. CDR1 is MNHNY and CDR2 is SVGAGI in the germline V gene (reference sequence). The CDR3 DNA reads TGTGCCAACAGTTACTCCCTTTTAAGGGATGAGCAGTTCTTC. Translation: CANSYSLLRDEQFF.

Turning to this clonotype: A much larger clone differs from this one at a single base, so this may be a read error. The chain recombines TRBV6-2 or TRBV6-3 with TRBJ1-4, with 9 bases identical to TRBD1. There are 14 residues in the CDR3. Germline V gene data show CDR1 as MNHEY and CDR2 as SVGEGT. The CDR3 spells CTSSKGQGGEKLFF. The DNA for the CDR3 is TGTACCAGCAGCAAGGGACAGGGAGGTGAAAAACTGTTTTTT.

Worth noting for this clonotype: It is likely a read error, because the conserved phenylalanine at the end of the CDR3 is missing. The chain employs TRBV6-1 and TRBJ1-6, with unresolved D. The V and J ends lost 1 base and 9 bases respectively, with 10 bases between them. The length of the CDR3 is 14 residues. CDR1 is MNHNS, CDR2 SASEGT, per germline. CDR3 coding DNA: TGTGCCAGCAGTGAAGATGAGGGCTTTTCACCCCTCCACATT. Protein product: CASSEDEGFSPLHI.

With regard to this clonotype: The conserved phenylalanine or tryptophan is not found at the CDR3 terminus, so this likely reflects a read error. The DNA is left out, because the CDR3 cannot be placed on it with certainty; the CDR3 is given as TCRdb lists it. CDR3 loop: CASSREEGRVEFS. This rearrangement joins TRBV11-3 to TRBJ2-1; the D segment call TRBD2 is taken from the table without a DNA check. Germline V gene lookup returns CDR1 SGHNT and CDR2 YENEEA. The CDR3 is 13 amino acids in total, end residues counted.

As concerns this clonotype: At one end the junction does not follow the germline gene, possibly because of a read error. CDR3 residues: CASNLIRDSQMNTESFF. In DNA, the CDR3 is TGCGCCAGCAACCTGATTCGGGACAGCCAAATGAACACTGAATCTTTCTTT. The rearrangement uses TRBV5-1 and TRBJ1-1, with 7 positions matching TRBD1. The CDR3 contains 17 residues. Germline CDR1 SGHRS, CDR2 YFSETQ.

This clonotype showed up just a few times. A read error may be the cause here, since a much bigger clone is one base away. The chain carries TRBV4-3 and TRBJ2-3, with TRBD2 matching 8 bases. CDR3 size: 17 residues. Germline V gene sequence: CDR1 LGHNA, CDR2 YSLEER. CDR3 nucleotides: TGCGCCAGCAACCAAGACCCTGGTAGCGGGGTTACAGATACGCAGTATTTT. Encoded protein: CASNQDPGSGVTDTQYF.

Notes on this clonotype: This may arise from a read error, as a much more abundant clone is one base away. This chain uses TRBV12-3 or TRBV12-4 with TRBJ1-4; a weak D match, TRBD1 (5 bases). CDR3 length: 16 amino acids. Trimming shortened V by 8 bases and J by 0 bases, and 16 bases separated the two germline ends. The CDR3 sequence: CASAEDKLATNEKLFF. The CDR3 coding sequence is TGTGCCAGCGCTGAGGACAAGCTCGCAACTAATGAAAAACTGTTTTTT.

This chain uses TRBV5-1 with TRBJ2-5; unclear D gene. The germline CDR1 and CDR2 sequences are SGHRS and YFSETQ. The CDR3 runs 13 residues. Trimming removed 7 bases from V and 4 bases from J, with 14 bases in between. The CDR3 DNA sequence: TGCGCCAGCGGCTCCTTTCGTGGAGAGACCCAGTACTTC. It codes for CASGSFRGETQYF.

With regard to this clonotype: Germline and junction disagree at one end, which may indicate a read error. J is TRBJ2-3 and V is TRBV4-2; TRBD2 agrees at 10 bases. The germline gives CDR1 LGHNA, CDR2 YNFKEQ. There are 17 residues in the CDR3. The CDR3 reads CASSLGLASQNTDTRYF. CDR3 sequence (DNA): TGTGCCAGCAGCCTGGGACTAGCGTCCCAAAACACAGATACGCGGTATTTT.

With respect to this clonotype: Mismatch with germline at one junction end may stem from a read error. This chain connects TRBV6-2 or TRBV6-3 to TRBJ2-5; tentatively, D is TRBD2 (6 bases). Germline CDR1 and CDR2: MNHEY and SVGEGT. The CDR3 spans 14 residues. The CDR3 DNA follows: TGTGCCAGCGTGCGAGGAGGGAACCAAGAAACCCAATACTTC. Its protein is CASVRGGNQETQYF.

As regards this clonotype: One junction end disagrees with the germline gene, perhaps due to a read error. This chain joins TRBV10-3 and TRBJ2-1; 13 bases align to TRBD2. The CDR3 is 20 amino acids. Germline V gene data show CDR1 as ENHRY and CDR2 as SYGVKD. For the CDR3, the DNA is TGTACCATTAGTGAGCGGGAGGGGACTAGCGGGACCCTAACCTACAATGAGCAGTTCTTC. As protein: CTISEREGTSGTLTYNEQFF.

On this clonotype: Germline is not matched at one junction end, which may reflect a read error. The V call is TRBV11-3, the J call TRBJ2-7; D is unclear. The CDR3 spans 15 residues. Germline values: CDR1 SGHNT, CDR2 YENEEA. The CDR3 reads CVSSLDAARSNEQYF. The DNA for the CDR3 is TGTGTCAGCAGCTTAGATGCGGCTAGGTCGAACGAGCAGTACTTC.

To note about this clonotype: A much larger clone lies one base from this, so it may be a read error. This chain joins TRBV6-2 or TRBV6-3 and TRBJ2-1; 10 bases map to TRBD2. V trimming: 5 bases; J trimming: 9 bases; junction bases outside the gene matches: 13. The CDR3 contains 16 residues. Germline lookup yields CDR1 MNHEY and CDR2 SVGEGT. This CDR3 reads CASSPSGRVSLSEQFF. In DNA, the CDR3 is TGTGCCAGCAGTCCCAGCGGGAGGGTATCTCTCAGTGAGCAGTTCTTC.

Note on this clonotype: A much larger clone sits a single nucleotide away, making a read error possible. The CDR3 region has the DNA TGCGCCAGCAGCCAAGCCATGGGAGAGGGCTTATATGGCTACACCTTC. Protein: CASSQAMGEGLYGYTF. This chain joins TRBV4-1 and TRBJ1-2; D uncertain. Germline-derived CDR1 and CDR2 are MGHRA and YSYEKL. Trimming shortened V by 1 base and J by 5 bases, and 17 bases separated the two germline ends. The CDR3 totals 16 residues.

In regard to this clonotype: Lacking the conserved final phenylalanine or tryptophan, this CDR3 likely reflects a read error. The CDR3 region has the DNA TGCGCCAGCAGCCAAGAGGTCGAGTATACTGAAGCTTTCATT. It specifies CASSQEVEYTEAFI. The chain uses TRBV4-3 and TRBJ1-1; D gene unclear. V lost 0 bases to trimming and J lost 5 bases, with 10 bases between them. This CDR3 has 14 residues. In germline, CDR1 is LGHNA, CDR2 YSLEER.

This clonotype was observed once. At one of its ends the junction is not consistent with the germline gene, which may arise from a read error. V usage is TRBV11-2 and J usage is TRBJ1-6, with TRBD1 as a possible D gene (5 bases). Germline V gene data show CDR1 as SGHAT and CDR2 as FQNNGV. The CDR3 is 14 residues long. The CDR3 is CPSSLGPLNSPLYF. As DNA, the CDR3 is TGTCCCAGCAGCTTGGGACCTTTGAATTCACCCCTCTACTTT.

Remarks on this clonotype: A much larger clone lies a single base off, so this may be a read error. The chain links TRBV12-3 or TRBV12-4 to TRBJ2-1; 14 bases are a match to TRBD2. The V segment lost 4 bases and the J segment 8 bases; nucleotides outside the gene matches: 7. The CDR3 sequence is 16 residues long. The CDR3 spells CASSSGTSGSYDEQFF. CDR3 sequence (DNA): TGTGCCAGCAGTTCCGGGACTAGCGGGAGTTACGATGAGCAGTTCTTC.

Concerning this clonotype itself: A single base separates this from a much larger clone, so it may be a read error. This sequence joins TRBV6-2 or TRBV6-3 and TRBJ1-1, with 7 bases lining up with TRBD1. This CDR3 spans 14 amino acids. The germline V gene has CDR1 MNHEY and CDR2 SVGEGT. Here the CDR3 DNA reads TGTGCCATCATAGCACAGGGGAGTAAGACTGAGGCTTTCTTT. Translating gives CAIIAQGSKTEAFF.